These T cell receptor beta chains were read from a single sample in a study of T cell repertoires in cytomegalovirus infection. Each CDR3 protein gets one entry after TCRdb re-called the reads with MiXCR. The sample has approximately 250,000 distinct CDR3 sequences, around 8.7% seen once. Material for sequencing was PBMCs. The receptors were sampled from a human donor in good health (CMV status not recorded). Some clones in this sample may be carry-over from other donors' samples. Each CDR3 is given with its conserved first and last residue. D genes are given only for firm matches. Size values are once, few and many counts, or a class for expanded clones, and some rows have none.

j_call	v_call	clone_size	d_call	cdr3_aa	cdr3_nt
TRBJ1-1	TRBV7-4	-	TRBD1	CASSRQGPSGHTEAFF	TGTGCCAGCAGCCGACAGGGCCCCTCGGGGCACACTGAAGCTTTCTTT
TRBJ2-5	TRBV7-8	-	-	CASSLGVGPSGTQYF	TGTGCCAGCAGCTTAGGGGTCGGGCCCTCTGGGACCCAGTACTTC
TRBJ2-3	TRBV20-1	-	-	CSATPGGTADTQYF	TGCAGTGCTACCCCAGGAGGGACCGCAGATACGCAGTATTTT
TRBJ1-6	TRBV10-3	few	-	CAISAAGLRDSPLHF	TGTGCCATCAGTGCGGCGGGTTTAAGGGATTCACCCCTCCACTTT
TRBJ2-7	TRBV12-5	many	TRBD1	CASGLETGTGGNEQYF	TGTGCTAGTGGTTTGGAGACCGGGACAGGGGGGAACGAGCAGTACTTC
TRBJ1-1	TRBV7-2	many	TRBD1	CASSLGIRDRGAFF	TGTGCCAGCAGCTTAGGGATCCGGGACAGGGGAGCTTTCTTT
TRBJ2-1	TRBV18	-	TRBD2	CASSPQGLAGHNEQFF	TGTGCCAGCTCACCACAGGGACTAGCGGGTCACAATGAGCAGTTCTTC
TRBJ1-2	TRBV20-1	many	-	CSALGQVYGYTF	TGCAGTGCCCTGGGCCAGGTTTATGGCTACACCTTC
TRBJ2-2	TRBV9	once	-	CASSVAAGAGELFF	TGTGCCAGCAGCGTAGCGGCAGGGGCCGGGGAGCTGTTTTTT
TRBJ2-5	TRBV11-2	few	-	CASTQGPGLRETQYF	TGTGCCAGCACCCAAGGGCCGGGCTTAAGAGAGACCCAGTACTTC
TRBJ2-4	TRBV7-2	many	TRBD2	CASSFSGGVLAKNIQYF	TGTGCCAGCAGCTTTAGCGGGGGGGTACTAGCCAAAAACATTCAGTACTTC
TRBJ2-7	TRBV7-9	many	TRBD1	CASSSPGQPTYEQYF	TGTGCCAGCAGTTCCCCGGGACAGCCAACCTACGAGCAGTACTTC
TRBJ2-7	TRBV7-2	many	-	CASSLDTASYEQYF	TGTGCCAGCAGCTTAGACACTGCCTCCTACGAGCAGTACTTC
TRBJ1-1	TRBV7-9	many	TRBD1	CATAGWTGGRRNTEAFF	TGTGCCACCGCGGGTTGGACAGGGGGCCGAAGGAACACTGAAGCTTTCTTT
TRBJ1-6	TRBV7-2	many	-	CASSLSFTGLGNSPLHF	TGTGCCAGCAGCTTAAGCTTTACGGGCCTCGGTAATTCACCCCTCCACTTT
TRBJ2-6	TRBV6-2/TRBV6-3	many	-	CASSYSSGANVLTF	TGTGCCAGCAGTTACAGCTCTGGGGCCAACGTCCTGACTTTC
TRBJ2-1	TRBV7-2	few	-	CASSLTAPPASRSLF	TGTGCCAGCAGCTTAACAGCCCCCCCGGCCAGCCGCTCGCTCTTC
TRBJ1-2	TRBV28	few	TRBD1	CAILQGVGYGYTF	TGTGCCATCCTACAGGGGGTCGGCTATGGCTACACCTTC
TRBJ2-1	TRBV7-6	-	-	CASSLVSASATFF	TGTGCCAGCAGCTTAGTCTCGGCATCCGCAACGTTTTTC
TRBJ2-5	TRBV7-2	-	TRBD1	CASSSYTGDQETQYF	TGTGCCAGCAGCTCATATACAGGGGACCAAGAGACCCAGTACTTC
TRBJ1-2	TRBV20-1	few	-	CSAPGGDWGCTF	TGCAGTGCCCCAGGCGGGGATTGGGGTTGCACCTTC
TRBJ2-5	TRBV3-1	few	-	CASSQRLVGRETQYF	TGTGCCAGCAGCCAGCGCCTGGTGGGGCGGGAGACCCAGTACTTC
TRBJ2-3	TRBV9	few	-	CASSPQVEYF	TGTGCCAGCAGCCCGCAGGTGGAGTATTTT
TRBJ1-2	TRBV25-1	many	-	CASSATGSYGYTF	TGTGCCAGCAGCGCTACAGGGAGCTATGGCTACACCTTC
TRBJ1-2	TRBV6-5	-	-	CASSYGGGGAGYTF	TGTGCCAGCAGTTACGGAGGAGGGGGGGCAGGCTACACCTTC
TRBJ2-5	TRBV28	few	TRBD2	CASSSRTSGWFEYF	TGTGCCAGCAGTTCCCGGACTAGCGGTTGGTTCGAGTACTTC
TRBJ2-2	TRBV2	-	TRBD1	CASSGQGETGELFF	TGTGCCAGCAGTGGACAGGGTGAGACCGGGGAGCTGTTTTTT
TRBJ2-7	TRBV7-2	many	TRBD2	CASSIDLAGGNEQYF	TGTGCCAGCAGCATAGACCTAGCGGGAGGCAACGAGCAGTACTTC